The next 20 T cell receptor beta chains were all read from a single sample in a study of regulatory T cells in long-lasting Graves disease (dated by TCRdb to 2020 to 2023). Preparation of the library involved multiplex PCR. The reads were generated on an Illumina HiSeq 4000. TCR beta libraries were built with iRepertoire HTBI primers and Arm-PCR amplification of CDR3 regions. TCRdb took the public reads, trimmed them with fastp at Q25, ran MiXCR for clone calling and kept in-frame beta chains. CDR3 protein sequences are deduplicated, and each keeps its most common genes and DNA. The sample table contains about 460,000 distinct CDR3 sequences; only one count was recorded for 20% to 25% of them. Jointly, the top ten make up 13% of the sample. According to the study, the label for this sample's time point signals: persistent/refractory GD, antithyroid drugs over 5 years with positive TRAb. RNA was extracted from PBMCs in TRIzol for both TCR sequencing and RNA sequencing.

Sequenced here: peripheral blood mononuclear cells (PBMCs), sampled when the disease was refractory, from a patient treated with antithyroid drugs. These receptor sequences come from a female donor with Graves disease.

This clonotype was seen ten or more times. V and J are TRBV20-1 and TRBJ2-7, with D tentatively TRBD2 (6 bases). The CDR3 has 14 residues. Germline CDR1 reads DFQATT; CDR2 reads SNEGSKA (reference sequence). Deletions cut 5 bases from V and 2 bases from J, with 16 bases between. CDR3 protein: CSAGGDGPTYEQYF. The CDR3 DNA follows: TGCAGTGCTGGAGGGGACGGCCCTACCTACGAGCAGTACTTC.

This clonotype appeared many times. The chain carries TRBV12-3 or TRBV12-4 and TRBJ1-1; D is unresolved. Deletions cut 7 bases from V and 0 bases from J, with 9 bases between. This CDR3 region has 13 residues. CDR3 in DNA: TGTGCCAGCAACACGAGGGTGAACACTGAAGCTTTCTTT. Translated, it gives CASNTRVNTEAFF.

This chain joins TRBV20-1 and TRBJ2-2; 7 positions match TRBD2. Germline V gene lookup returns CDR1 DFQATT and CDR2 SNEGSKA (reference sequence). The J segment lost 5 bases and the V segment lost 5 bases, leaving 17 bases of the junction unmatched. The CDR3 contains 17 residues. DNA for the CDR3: TGCAGTGCTCGCCCCCTTCTGTCGGCGGGAGTTACCGGGGAGCTGTTTTTT. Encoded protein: CSARPLLSAGVTGELFF.

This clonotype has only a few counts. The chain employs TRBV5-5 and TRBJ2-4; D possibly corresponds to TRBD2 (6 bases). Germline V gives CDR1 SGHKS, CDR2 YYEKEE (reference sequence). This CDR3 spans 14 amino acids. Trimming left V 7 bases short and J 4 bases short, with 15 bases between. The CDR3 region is CASEVGGLKNIQYF. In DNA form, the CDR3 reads TGTGCCAGCGAGGTTGGGGGGTTAAAAAACATTCAGTACTTC.

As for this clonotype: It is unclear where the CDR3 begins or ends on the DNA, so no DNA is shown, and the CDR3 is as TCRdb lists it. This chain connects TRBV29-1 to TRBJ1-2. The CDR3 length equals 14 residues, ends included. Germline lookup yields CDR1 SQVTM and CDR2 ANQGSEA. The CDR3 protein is CSVAAGSTNYGYAF.

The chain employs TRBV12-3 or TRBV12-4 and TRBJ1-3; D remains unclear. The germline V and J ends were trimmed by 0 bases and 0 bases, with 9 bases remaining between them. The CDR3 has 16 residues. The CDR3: CASSLAFGSSGNTIYF. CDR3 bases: TGTGCCAGCAGTTTAGCGTTTGGGTCCTCTGGAAACACCATATATTTT.

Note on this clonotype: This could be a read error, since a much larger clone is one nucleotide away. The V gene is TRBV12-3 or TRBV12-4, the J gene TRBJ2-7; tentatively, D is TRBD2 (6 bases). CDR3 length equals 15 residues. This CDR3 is CASSLWGGWAYGQYF. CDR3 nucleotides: TGTGCCAGCAGTCTCTGGGGAGGCTGGGCCTACGGGCAGTACTTC.

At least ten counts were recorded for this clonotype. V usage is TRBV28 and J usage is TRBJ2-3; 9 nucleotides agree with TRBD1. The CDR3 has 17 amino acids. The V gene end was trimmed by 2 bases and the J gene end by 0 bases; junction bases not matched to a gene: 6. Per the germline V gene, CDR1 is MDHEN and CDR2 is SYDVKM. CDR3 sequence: CASSLTGGVASTDTQYF. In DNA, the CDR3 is TGTGCCAGCAGTTTAACAGGGGGCGTTGCTAGCACAGATACGCAGTATTTT.

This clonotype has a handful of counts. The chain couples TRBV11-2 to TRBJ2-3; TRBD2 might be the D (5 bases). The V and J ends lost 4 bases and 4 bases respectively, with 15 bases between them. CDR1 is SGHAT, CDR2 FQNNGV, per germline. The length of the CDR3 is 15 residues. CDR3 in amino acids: CASSWSRRSSDTQYF. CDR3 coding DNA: TGTGCCAGCAGCTGGAGCAGGAGGAGTTCAGATACGCAGTATTTT.

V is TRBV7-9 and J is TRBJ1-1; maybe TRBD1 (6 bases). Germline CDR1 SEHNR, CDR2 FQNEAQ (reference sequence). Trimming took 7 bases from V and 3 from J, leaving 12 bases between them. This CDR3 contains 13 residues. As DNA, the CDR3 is TGTGCCAGCATCCCAGGGGCGGACACTGAAGCTTTCTTT. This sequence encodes CASIPGADTEAFF. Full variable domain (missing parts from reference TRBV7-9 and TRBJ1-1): DTGVSQNPRHKITKRGQNVTFRCDPISEHNRLYWYRQTLGQGPEFLTYFQNEAQLEKSRLLSDRFSAERPKGSFSTLEIQRTEQGDSAMYLCASIPGADTEAFFGQGTRLTVV.

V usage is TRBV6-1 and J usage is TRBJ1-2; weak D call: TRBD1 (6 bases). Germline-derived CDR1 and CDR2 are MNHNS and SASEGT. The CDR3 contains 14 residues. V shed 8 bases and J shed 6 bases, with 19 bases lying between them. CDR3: CASLRGGPGDGYTF. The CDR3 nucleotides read TGTGCCAGCCTTCGGGGGGGGCCGGGAGATGGCTACACCTTC.

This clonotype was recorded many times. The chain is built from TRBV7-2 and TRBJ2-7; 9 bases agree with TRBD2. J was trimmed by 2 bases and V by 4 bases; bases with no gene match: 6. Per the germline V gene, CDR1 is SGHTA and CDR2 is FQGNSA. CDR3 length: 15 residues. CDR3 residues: CASSYERGVPYEQYF. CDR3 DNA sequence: TGTGCCAGCAGCTACGAGCGGGGGGTACCCTACGAGCAGTACTTC.

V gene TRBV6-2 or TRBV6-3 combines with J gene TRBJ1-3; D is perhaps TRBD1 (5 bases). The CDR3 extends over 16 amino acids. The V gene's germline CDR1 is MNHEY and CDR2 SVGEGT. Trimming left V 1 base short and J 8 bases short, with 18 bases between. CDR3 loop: CASSYWGASPGDTIYF. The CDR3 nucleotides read TGTGCCAGCAGTTACTGGGGCGCATCTCCCGGGGACACCATATATTTT.

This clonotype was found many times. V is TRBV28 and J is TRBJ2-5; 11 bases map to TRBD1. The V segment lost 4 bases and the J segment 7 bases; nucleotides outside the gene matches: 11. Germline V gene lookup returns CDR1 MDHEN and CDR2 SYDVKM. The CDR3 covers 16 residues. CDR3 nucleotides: TGTGCCAGCAGTTGGGCTGGACAGGGGGCGGAAGGGACCCAGTACTTC. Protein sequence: CASSWAGQGAEGTQYF.

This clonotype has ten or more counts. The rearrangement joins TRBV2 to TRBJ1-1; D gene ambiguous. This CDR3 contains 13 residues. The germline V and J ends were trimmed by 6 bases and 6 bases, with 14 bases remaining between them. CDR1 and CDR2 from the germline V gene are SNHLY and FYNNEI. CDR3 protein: CASSEPPYPEAFF. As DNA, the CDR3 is TGTGCCAGCAGCGAACCCCCGTACCCTGAAGCTTTCTTT.

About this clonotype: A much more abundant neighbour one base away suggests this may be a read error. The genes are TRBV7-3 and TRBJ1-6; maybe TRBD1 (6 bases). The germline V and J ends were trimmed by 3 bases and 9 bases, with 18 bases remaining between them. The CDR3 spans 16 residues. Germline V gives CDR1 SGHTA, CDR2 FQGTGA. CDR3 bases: TGTGCCAGCAGCTTCACCACCCAGGGGATGGGTTCACCCCTCCACTTT. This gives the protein CASSFTTQGMGSPLHF.

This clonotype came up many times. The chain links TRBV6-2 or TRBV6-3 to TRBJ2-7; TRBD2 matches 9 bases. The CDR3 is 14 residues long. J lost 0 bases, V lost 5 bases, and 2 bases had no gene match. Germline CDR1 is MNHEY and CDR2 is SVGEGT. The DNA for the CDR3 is TGTGCCAGCAGTCGTAGCGGGAGCTCCTACGAGCAGTACTTC. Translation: CASSRSGSSYEQYF.

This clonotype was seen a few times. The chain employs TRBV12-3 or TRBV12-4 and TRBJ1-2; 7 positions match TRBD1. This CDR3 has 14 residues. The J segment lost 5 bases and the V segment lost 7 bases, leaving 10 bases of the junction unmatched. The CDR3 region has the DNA TGTGCCAGCACCCAGGGGGGGGGATTATATGGCTACACCTTC. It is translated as CASTQGGGLYGYTF.

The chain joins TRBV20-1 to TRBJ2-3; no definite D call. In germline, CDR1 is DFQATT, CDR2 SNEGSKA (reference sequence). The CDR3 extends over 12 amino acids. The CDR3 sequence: CSSEEMADTQYF. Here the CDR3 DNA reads TGCAGCAGCGAGGAAATGGCAGATACGCAGTATTTT.

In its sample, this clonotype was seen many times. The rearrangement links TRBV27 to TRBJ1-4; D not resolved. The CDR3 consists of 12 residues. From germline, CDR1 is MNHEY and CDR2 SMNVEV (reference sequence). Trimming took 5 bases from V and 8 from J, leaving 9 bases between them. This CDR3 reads CASSDVGEKLFF. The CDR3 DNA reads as TGTGCCAGCAGTGACGTCGGGGAAAAACTGTTTTTT.